Below, 20 T cell receptor beta chains from the same sample are listed, as sequenced in a study of beta chain features in type 1 diabetes. Of the isolated RNA, all was reverse transcribed, and so the sequenced material was expressed TCRB transcripts. Sequencing used immunoSEQ multiplex PCR; TCRdb keeps in-frame clones, though not all of them. In the table there are hundreds of thousands of clones, roughly 16% of which are singletons. The sequencing sample was made of naive CD4+ T cells from blood. The receptors were sampled from a woman in her late teens or twenties in good health.

This clone was counted between two and nine times. The V and J genes are TRBV27 and TRBJ1-2; a weak D match, TRBD1 (6 bases). Trimming took off 5 bases at V and 5 bases at J, with 15 bases between the two ends. Per germline, CDR1 MNHEY and CDR2 SMNVEV (reference sequence). This CDR3 spans 14 amino acids. The CDR3 DNA follows: TGTGCCAGCAGTCATAGCAGGGGCTCATATGGCTACACCTTC. It specifies CASSHSRGSYGYTF.

The chain carries TRBV7-8 and TRBJ1-1, with TRBD1 as a possible D gene (5 bases). Looked up from germline, CDR1 is SGHVS and CDR2 is FQNEAQ. The CDR3 sequence is 13 residues long. V was clipped by 4 bases and J by 3 bases, with 9 bases between them. Here the CDR3 DNA reads TGTGCCAGCAGCTCGGGGGTGTACACTGAAGCTTTCTTT. It is translated as CASSSGVYTEAFF.

This chain uses TRBV4-1 with TRBJ2-3; D perhaps matches TRBD2 (5 bases). CDR1 and CDR2 (germline): MGHRA, YSYEKL. V was pared by 5 bases and J by 2 bases, with 8 bases between. This CDR3 region has 13 residues. In nucleotides, the CDR3 is TGCGCCAGCAGCGAGCGGTTCACAGATACGCAGTATTTT. This encodes CASSERFTDTQYF.

The chain couples TRBV28 to TRBJ1-2; no definite D call. The CDR3 contains 13 residues. Germline assignment: CDR1 MDHEN and CDR2 SYDVKM. V lost 6 bases and J 4 bases, leaving 12 bases between the germline ends. The CDR3 sequence: CASSLPRIYGYTF. The CDR3, as DNA: TGTGCCAGCAGCTTGCCCCGGATCTATGGCTACACCTTC.

The chain is built from TRBV28 and TRBJ2-7; 7 bases agree with TRBD2. Trimming took 6 bases from V and 2 from J; bases not matched to a gene: 4. Germline CDR1 and CDR2: MDHEN and SYDVKM. There are 13 residues in the CDR3. The CDR3 bases are TGTGCCAGCAGCGCGGGAGTCACCTACGAGCAGTACTTC. Its protein product is CASSAGVTYEQYF.

V gene TRBV11-2 combines with J gene TRBJ2-3; 9 bases line up with TRBD1. The germline V gene has CDR1 SGHAT and CDR2 FQNNGV. The CDR3 extends over 15 amino acids. V trimming: 3 bases; J trimming: 6 bases; junction bases outside the gene matches: 7. The CDR3 loop is CASSFRRTGADTQYF. CDR3 nucleotide sequence: TGTGCCAGCAGCTTCCGCCGGACAGGGGCCGATACGCAGTATTTT.

In this sample, this clone turned up a few times. In DNA, the CDR3 is TGTGCCAGCAGCTTGGACCGGAGGGCCCCTGAGCAGTTCTTC. Its protein is CASSLDRRAPEQFF. The gene calls are TRBV7-3 and TRBJ2-1, with D possibly matching TRBD2 (6 bases). The germline V and J ends were trimmed by 3 bases and 9 bases, with 15 bases remaining between them. From germline, CDR1 is SGHTA and CDR2 FQGTGA. This CDR3 is 14 amino acids long.

The chain carries TRBV7-9 and TRBJ2-5; D uncertain. This CDR3 contains 12 residues. The V gene's germline CDR1 is SEHNR and CDR2 FQNEAQ (reference sequence). V lost 4 bases and J lost 1, with 4 bases in between. CDR3 in DNA: TGTGCCAGCAGCTGGGGCCAAGAGACCCAGTACTTC. It translates to CASSWGQETQYF.

This clone was recorded a few times. The chain carries TRBV5-1 and TRBJ2-5, with D uncertain. The CDR3 is made up of 13 amino acids. V was trimmed by 3 bases and J by 7 bases, leaving 13 bases between them. The germline V gene has CDR1 SGHRS and CDR2 YFSETQ. For the CDR3, the DNA is TGCGCCAGCAGCTCAACGGACCGCGGGACCCAGTACTTC. It codes for CASSSTDRGTQYF.

The rearrangement links TRBV5-1 to TRBJ2-1, with TRBD2 matching 14 bases. Germline CDR1 SGHRS, CDR2 YFSETQ. The CDR3 spans 17 residues. The V and J ends lost 4 bases and 8 bases, in that order; junction bases with no gene match: 11. The DNA of the CDR3 is TGCGCCAGCAGCCACGGGACTAGCGGGAGAAGGTTGCATGAGCAGTTCTTC. Protein sequence: CASSHGTSGRRLHEQFF. The full variable domain, in which reference TRBV5-1 and TRBJ2-1 provide the parts outside the CDR3, is KAGVTQTPRYLIKTRGQQVTLSCSPISGHRSVSWYQQTPGQGLQFLFEYFSETQRNKGNFPGRFSGRQFSNSRSEMNVSTLELGDSALYLCASSHGTSGRRLHEQFFGPGTRLTVL.

This clone was counted once. This chain joins TRBV28 and TRBJ2-1; a weak D match, TRBD2 (5 bases). Germline values: CDR1 MDHEN, CDR2 SYDVKM. V was trimmed by 5 bases and J by 4 bases, leaving 12 bases between them. The CDR3 length is 14 residues. The chain's CDR3 is CASSRGGGYNEQFF. CDR3 bases: TGTGCCAGCAGTCGAGGAGGCGGGTACAATGAGCAGTTCTTC.

This clone occurred many times. J is TRBJ1-4 and V is TRBV15; perhaps TRBD1 as D (5 bases). Germline CDR1 and CDR2: LNHNV and YYDKDF (reference sequence). CDR3 length equals 14 residues. Trimming stripped 1 base from V and 8 bases from J, with 11 bases between. CDR3 nucleotide sequence: TGTGCCACCAGCAGAGGTGACAGCGGGGAAAAACTGTTTTTT. Translation gives CATSRGDSGEKLFF.

This clone has just a few counts. The J gene is TRBJ2-4, the V gene TRBV2; D not certain. In germline, CDR1 is SNHLY, CDR2 FYNNEI. This CDR3 has 14 amino acids. V lost 8 bases, J lost 0 bases, and 11 bases lay in between. CDR3: CASGYMLAKNIQYF. In DNA, the CDR3 is TGTGCCAGCGGGTATATGCTAGCCAAAAACATTCAGTACTTC.

This clone occurred a few times. The CDR3 DNA is TGCGCCAGCAGCTTGGCCGGAACAGGGCCTGAAGCTTTCTTT. The encoded protein is CASSLAGTGPEAFF. The chain is built from TRBV5-1 and TRBJ1-1, with D tentatively TRBD1 (6 bases). Germline V gene data show CDR1 as SGHRS and CDR2 as YFSETQ. CDR3 size: 14 residues. Deletions cut 0 bases from V and 6 bases from J, with 12 bases between.

This clone turned up a few times. The rearrangement joins TRBV15 to TRBJ2-3; D is possibly TRBD2 (7 bases). There are 15 residues in the CDR3. The V gene lost 1 base and the J gene lost 2 bases, with 10 bases spanning the gap. Looked up from germline, CDR1 is LNHNV and CDR2 is YYDKDF (reference sequence). CDR3 in DNA: TGTGCCACCAGCAGAGGGGGGGGCCTCACAGATACGCAGTATTTT. This gives the protein CATSRGGGLTDTQYF.

This clone was detected a few times. V usage is TRBV29-1 and J usage is TRBJ2-2, with 7 bases lining up with TRBD1. V was clipped by 4 bases and J by 5 bases; unmatched bases: 7. The CDR3 runs 14 residues. Germline assignment: CDR1 SQVTM and CDR2 ANQGSEA. In nucleotides, the CDR3 is TGCAGCGTTGTAGGGACAGCTGGGACCGGGGAGCTGTTTTTT. As protein: CSVVGTAGTGELFF.

The chain uses TRBV6-1 and TRBJ2-1; 7 positions match TRBD1. This CDR3 is 14 amino acids long. With 6 bases clipped from V and 2 bases from J, the junction kept 4 bases outside the gene matches. Germline V CDR1 and CDR2: MNHNS, SASEGT. The CDR3 loop reads CASRWTGPYNEQFF. In DNA, the CDR3 is TGTGCCAGCAGATGGACAGGCCCCTACAATGAGCAGTTCTTC.

In nucleotides, the CDR3 is TGTGCCAGCAGTGGGACAGGGGTTGGCAATCAGCCCCAGCATTTT. Translation gives CASSGTGVGNQPQHF. The chain is built from TRBV28 and TRBJ1-5, with 10 nucleotides matching TRBD1. Germline V gene lookup returns CDR1 MDHEN and CDR2 SYDVKM. V shed 5 bases, J shed 2 bases, and the junction held 3 bases outside the gene matches. CDR3 size: 15 residues.

V usage is TRBV2 and J usage is TRBJ2-7, with a tentative D call TRBD1 (5 bases). This CDR3 comprises 15 residues. Germline CDR1 and CDR2: SNHLY and FYNNEI. V was pared by 1 base and J by 2 bases, with 12 bases between. The DNA for the CDR3 is TGTGCCAGCAGTGAAGGTCGGCAGGGAACCTACGAGCAGTACTTC. Residues: CASSEGRQGTYEQYF.

This clone was picked up one time. The chain employs TRBV5-1 and TRBJ2-5, with D unresolved. Trimming removed 0 bases at V and 5 bases at J, with 20 bases between. The CDR3 spans 17 residues. Germline-derived CDR1 and CDR2 are SGHRS and YFSETQ. CDR3 coding DNA: TGCGCCAGCAGCTTGGGAATTCGTGACACCCGACGTGAGACCCAGTACTTC. Translation: CASSLGIRDTRRETQYF.